This T cell receptor (beta chain) came from a study of CD8 T cells in Susac syndrome. The CDR3 consists of 13 residues. V was pared by 6 bases and J by 0 bases, with 6 bases between. With random hexamers, reverse transcription was performed on roughly 0.5 to 1 ug of RNA. TCRdb reprocessed the immunoSEQ multiplex PCR reads with MiXCR, giving one entry per CDR3 protein. The data hold approximately 300,000 distinct CDR3 sequences, with 89% observed a single time. The sample taken for sequencing was CD8+ T cells from PBMCs. The chain is built from TRBV12-3 or TRBV12-4 and TRBJ1-3; D perhaps matches TRBD1 (5 bases). The TCR originated in a human donor with multiple sclerosis. CDR3 in amino acids: CASRTDSGNTIYF. CDR3 in DNA: TGTGCCAGCAGGACAGACTCTGGAAACACCATATATTTT.